The source of this T cell receptor (beta chain) is a study of cytomegalovirus exposure and HLA in healthy donors. Trimming removed 4 bases from V and 10 bases from J, with 17 bases in between. The CDR3 covers 13 residues. Germline-derived CDR1 and CDR2 are SGHNT and YYREEE (reference sequence). Vbeta (60) and Jbeta (13) primers were used in the PCR. The table came from immunoSEQ multiplex PCR; TCRdb's copy has only in-frame clones and leaves some out. The sample has fewer than 200,000 clones, about 85% seen once. Each of the donors was a healthy bone marrow donor. The sequencing input was PBMCs. This chain links TRBV5-4 with TRBJ2-5, with TRBD2 as a possible D gene (6 bases). The TCR originated in a man under 40 in good health and CMV-seropositive. DNA for the CDR3: TGTGCCAGCAGCCCCCGGGGGTTGGGGAGCCAGTACTTC. It is translated as CASSPRGLGSQYF.